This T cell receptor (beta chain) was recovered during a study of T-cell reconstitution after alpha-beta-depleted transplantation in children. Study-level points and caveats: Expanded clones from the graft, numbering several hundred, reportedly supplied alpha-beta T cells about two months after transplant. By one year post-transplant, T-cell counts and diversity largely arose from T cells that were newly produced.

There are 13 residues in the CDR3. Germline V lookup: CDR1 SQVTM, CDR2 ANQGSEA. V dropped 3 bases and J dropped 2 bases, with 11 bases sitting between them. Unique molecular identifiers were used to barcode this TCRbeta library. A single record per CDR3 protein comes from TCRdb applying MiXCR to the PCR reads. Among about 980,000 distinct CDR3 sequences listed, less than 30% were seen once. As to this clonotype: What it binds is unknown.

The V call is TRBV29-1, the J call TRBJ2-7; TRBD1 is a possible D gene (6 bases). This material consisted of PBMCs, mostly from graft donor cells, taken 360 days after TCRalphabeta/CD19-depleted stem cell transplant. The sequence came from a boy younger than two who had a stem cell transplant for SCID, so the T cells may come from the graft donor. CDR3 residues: CSVDQGPTYEQYF. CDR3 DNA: TGCAGCGTTGATCAGGGGCCCACCTACGAGCAGTACTTC.